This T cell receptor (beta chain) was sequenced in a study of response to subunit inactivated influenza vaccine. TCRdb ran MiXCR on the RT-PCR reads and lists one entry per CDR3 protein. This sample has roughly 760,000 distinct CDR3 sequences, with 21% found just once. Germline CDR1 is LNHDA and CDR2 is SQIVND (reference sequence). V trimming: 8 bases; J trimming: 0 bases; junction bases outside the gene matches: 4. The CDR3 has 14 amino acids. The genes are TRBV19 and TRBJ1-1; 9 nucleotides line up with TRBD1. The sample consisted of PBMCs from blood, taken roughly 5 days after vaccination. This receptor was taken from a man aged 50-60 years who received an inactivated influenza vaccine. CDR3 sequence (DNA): TGTGCCAGTGGACAGGGGACATTGAACACTGAAGCTTTCTTT. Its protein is CASGQGTLNTEAFF.